The clone carrying this TCR beta chain was seen repeatedly, ten times or more. Germline loops: CDR1 SGHTA, CDR2 FQGNSA. There are 15 residues in the CDR3. Trimming at V came to 1 base and at J to 4 bases, leaving 3 bases not matched to a gene. Time point denoted: patch test 2, 6 weeks after DPC sensitization. Treatment described: therapeutic diphenylcyclopropenone sensitization with weekly scalp DPC. TCRdb called the RACE reads again in MiXCR, with one record for every CDR3 protein. The top ten hold 2.5% of the sample, which has about 80,000 distinct CDR3 sequences, more than 8.5% seen once. This entry belongs to a study of human T cells and chemical hapten exposure.

The chain carries TRBV7-2 and TRBJ2-3; TRBD2 agrees at 9 bases. Sequenced material: whole blood, taken in connection with sensitization to the hapten diphenylcyclopropenone (DPC). The clonotype originates from a woman aged 25-40 years with alopecia areata. Some clones in this sample may be carry-over from other donors' samples. CDR3 residues: CASSLVASGADTQYF. The DNA of the CDR3 is TGTGCCAGCAGCTTAGTGGCTAGCGGGGCAGATACGCAGTATTTT.